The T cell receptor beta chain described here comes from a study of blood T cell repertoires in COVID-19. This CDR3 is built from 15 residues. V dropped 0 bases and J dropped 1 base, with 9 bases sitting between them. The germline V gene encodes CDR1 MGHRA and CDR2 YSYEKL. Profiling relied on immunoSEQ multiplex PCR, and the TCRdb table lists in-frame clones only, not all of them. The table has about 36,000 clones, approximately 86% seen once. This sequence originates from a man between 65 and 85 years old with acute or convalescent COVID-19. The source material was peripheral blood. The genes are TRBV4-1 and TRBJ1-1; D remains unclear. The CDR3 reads CASSQDPAGNTEAFF. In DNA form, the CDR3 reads TGCGCCAGCAGCCAAGATCCCGCAGGGAACACTGAAGCTTTCTTT.